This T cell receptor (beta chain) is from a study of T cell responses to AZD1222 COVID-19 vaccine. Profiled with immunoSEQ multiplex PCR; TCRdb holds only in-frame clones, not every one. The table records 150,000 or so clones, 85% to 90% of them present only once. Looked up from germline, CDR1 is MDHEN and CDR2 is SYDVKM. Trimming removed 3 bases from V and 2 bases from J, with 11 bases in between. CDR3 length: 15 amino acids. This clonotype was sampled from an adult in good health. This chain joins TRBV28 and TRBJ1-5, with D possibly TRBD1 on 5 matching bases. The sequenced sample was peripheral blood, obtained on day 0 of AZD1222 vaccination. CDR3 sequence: CASSFGTVGNQPQHF. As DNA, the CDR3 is TGTGCCAGCAGTTTTGGGACCGTCGGCAATCAGCCCCAGCATTTT.